The 8 T cell receptor beta chains listed next were all sequenced from one sample in a study of T cell changes during pregnancy in multiple sclerosis. Assay: immunoSEQ multiplex PCR; the TCRdb copy retains only in-frame clones and omits some. The profile shows approximately 98,000 clones, 92% of them singletons. This material consisted of peripheral blood, taken after pregnancy. All receptors come from a female donor in good health, enrolled as a control in a pregnancy study.

The chain is built from TRBV30 and TRBJ1-1; D ambiguous. Trimming shortened V by 5 bases and J by 6 bases, and 7 bases separated the two germline ends. Germline V gene sequence: CDR1 GTSNPN, CDR2 SVGIG (reference sequence). The CDR3 sequence is 10 residues long. CDR3 loop: CAWGLSEAFF. CDR3 nucleotides: TGTGCCTGGGGACTTTCTGAAGCTTTCTTT. Full variable domain (remainder filled in from reference TRBV30 and TRBJ1-1): SQTIHQWPATLVQPVGSPLSLECTVEGTSNPNLYWYRQAAGRGLQLLFYSVGIGQISSEVPQNLSASRPQDRQFILSSKKLLLSDSGFYLCAWGLSEAFFGQGTRLTVV.

The DNA of the CDR3 is TGTGCCAGCATTCGGCTAGCGGTTCAAGAGACCCAGTACTTC. Encoded protein: CASIRLAVQETQYF. This chain uses TRBV2 with TRBJ2-5, with 7 nucleotides matching TRBD2. Per germline, CDR1 SNHLY and CDR2 FYNNEI. The ends lost 7 bases at V and 2 bases at J; junction bases unmatched: 7. The CDR3 loop spans 14 amino acids.

CDR3 DNA: TGTGCCAGCTCACCCCCGGGACAGGGCTTTAGGGCTTTCTTT. This translates into CASSPPGQGFRAFF. The V call is TRBV18, the J call TRBJ1-1; 9 positions match TRBD1. CDR1 is KGHSH and CDR2 is LQKENI in the germline V gene. V lost 3 bases and J lost 11; bases outside the gene matches: 10. This CDR3 region has 14 residues. The full variable domain, with the rest looked up from reference TRBV18 and TRBJ1-1, is NAGVMQNPRHLVRRRGQEARLRCSPMKGHSHVYWYRQLPEEGLKFMVYLQKENIIDESGMPKERFSAEFPKEGPSILRIQQVVRGDSAAYFCASSPPGQGFRAFFGQGTRLTVV.

The V gene is TRBV29-1, the J gene TRBJ1-4, with D possibly matching TRBD1 (6 bases). Germline V gene data show CDR1 as SQVTM and CDR2 as ANQGSEA. Trimming shortened V by 4 bases and J by 4 bases, and 22 bases separated the two germline ends. The CDR3 contains 17 residues. CDR3 DNA sequence: TGCAGCGTTGCGGGGGGGCACGACGTTGGCGATAATGAAAAACTGTTTTTT. It yields the protein CSVAGGHDVGDNEKLFF.

The rearrangement uses TRBV19 and TRBJ2-7, with 9 bases that match TRBD1. Per the germline V gene, CDR1 is LNHDA and CDR2 is SQIVND (reference sequence). The ends lost 5 bases at V and 3 bases at J; junction bases unmatched: 5. The CDR3 runs 14 residues. The CDR3 is CASSVGTGNYEQYF. In DNA form, the CDR3 reads TGTGCCAGTAGTGTGGGGACAGGGAACTACGAGCAGTACTTC.

The chain is built from TRBV29-1 and TRBJ1-2; no clear D gene. This CDR3 is built from 11 residues. The germline V gene has CDR1 SQVTM and CDR2 ANQGSEA. The chain's CDR3 is CNVRDNYGYTF. The CDR3 DNA sequence: TGCAACGTCCGAGATAACTATGGCTACACCTTC.

The V and J genes are TRBV5-8 and TRBJ2-3, with D perhaps TRBD2 (6 bases). The CDR3 length is 15 residues. The germline gives CDR1 SGHTS, CDR2 YDEGEE. Trimming took off 0 bases at V and 4 bases at J, with 12 bases between the two ends. Here the CDR3 reads CASSLAGESSDTQYF. CDR3 bases: TGTGCCAGCAGCTTGGCGGGGGAATCTTCAGATACGCAGTATTTT.

V and J are TRBV28 and TRBJ2-7; no definite D call. There are 12 residues in the CDR3. V was cut by 4 bases and J by 0 bases, with 4 bases left in between. CDR1 is MDHEN and CDR2 is SYDVKM in the germline V gene. CDR3: CASSWLSYEQYF. In DNA, the CDR3 is TGTGCCAGCAGTTGGCTCTCCTACGAGCAGTACTTC.